A selection of T cell receptor beta chains follows, all from one sample in a study of T cell responses to AZD1222 COVID-19 vaccine. Produced via immunoSEQ multiplex PCR; TCRdb's table is partial and in-frame only. Of 90,000 to 120,000 clones in the sample, around nine tenths were seen once. The material was peripheral blood, obtained 28 days after the second AZD1222 dose. The receptors originated from an adult who received the AZD1222 COVID-19 vaccine. The CDR3 runs from the conserved cysteine through the conserved F or W. D genes are given only for firm matches. For some rows the clone size is stated as once, few or many, or as a class when expanded; others skip it.

V: TRBV24-1; J: TRBJ2-5; size: .; D: .; DNA: TGTGCCACCAGTGATTCCTCACCGTACCAAGAGACCCAGTACTTC; CDR3: CATSDSSPYQETQYF
V: TRBV27; J: TRBJ2-7; size: few; D: .; DNA: TGTGCCAGCAGTTCAGGCTACGAGCAGTACTTC; CDR3: CASSSGYEQYF
V: TRBV6-4; J: TRBJ1-2; size: .; D: TRBD1; DNA: TGTGCCAGCAGTGACCCCCGAGGGGGCGTCTATGGCTACACCTTC; CDR3: CASSDPRGGVYGYTF
V: TRBV2; J: TRBJ1-5; size: .; D: TRBD1; DNA: TGTGCCAGCAGACTGACAGGGACGGGCAATCAGCCCCAGCATTTT; CDR3: CASRLTGTGNQPQHF
V: TRBV6-5; J: TRBJ1-5; size: .; D: .; DNA: TGTGCCAGCACGTACCTGGGTAGAGTACAGCCCCAGCATTTT; CDR3: CASTYLGRVQPQHF
V: TRBV4-1; J: TRBJ2-1; size: many; D: TRBD2; DNA: TGCGCCAGCAGCCAAGATAGCGGCGGGGGGGGAAATGAGCAGTTCTTC; CDR3: CASSQDSGGGGNEQFF
V: TRBV7-3; J: TRBJ2-7; size: .; D: .; DNA: TGTGCCAGCACCGAGACTTTTGGGAGGAAGAACGAGCAGTACTTC; CDR3: CASTETFGRKNEQYF
V: TRBV15; J: TRBJ1-1; size: .; D: TRBD1; DNA: TGTGCCACCAGCAGAGAACCAGGGGGCTACACTGAAGCTTTCTTT; CDR3: CATSREPGGYTEAFF
V: TRBV3-1/TRBV3-2; J: TRBJ1-4; size: .; D: .; DNA: TGTGCCAGCAGCCAAACCCGGGGGGCGCGGGGTGAAAAACTGTTTTTT; CDR3: CASSQTRGARGEKLFF
V: TRBV4-2; J: TRBJ2-2; size: .; D: .; DNA: TGTGCCAGCAGCCAAGGAACAGGGTTCACCGGGGAGCTGTTTTTT; CDR3: CASSQGTGFTGELFF
V: TRBV6-5; J: TRBJ1-2; size: .; D: .; DNA: TGTGCCAGCAGTTACACCGTACAGGGACACTATGGCTACACCTTC; CDR3: CASSYTVQGHYGYTF
V: TRBV30; J: TRBJ1-2; size: few; D: .; DNA: TGTGCCTGGAGTGTAACAGGGAGAAATGGCTACACCTTC; CDR3: CAWSVTGRNGYTF
V: TRBV19; J: TRBJ1-1; size: once; D: TRBD1; DNA: TGTGCCAGTAGCGAAGGGGGCGCGATTATTATGAACACTGAAGCTTTCTTT; CDR3: CASSEGGAIIMNTEAFF
V: TRBV3-1/TRBV3-2; J: TRBJ2-3; size: .; D: .; DNA: TGTGCCAGCAGCGATGGGAGTGGCCCCACAGATACGCAGTATTTT; CDR3: CASSDGSGPTDTQYF
V: TRBV28; J: TRBJ2-5; size: once; D: TRBD2; DNA: TGTGCCAGCAGTTTATTGTCTAGCGGGAGACAAGAGACCCAGTACTTC; CDR3: CASSLLSSGRQETQYF
V: TRBV6-5; J: TRBJ2-7; size: .; D: .; DNA: TGTGCCAGCAGCGACCAATATCTTGAGCAGTACTTC; CDR3: CASSDQYLEQYF
V: TRBV4-3; J: TRBJ2-4; size: .; D: TRBD2; DNA: TGCGCCAGCAGCCAGACCACACGAGCGCTAGCGGTAGCCAAAAACATTCAGTACTTC; CDR3: CASSQTTRALAVAKNIQYF
V: TRBV3-1/TRBV3-2; J: TRBJ1-1; size: .; D: TRBD1; DNA: TGTGCCAGCAGCCAAGGGACAGGGAGCAACACTGAAGCTTTCTTT; CDR3: CASSQGTGSNTEAFF
V: TRBV10-2; J: TRBJ2-3; size: .; D: .; DNA: TGCGCCAGCAGTGACTTCCTCAACACAGATACGCAGTATTTT; CDR3: CASSDFLNTDTQYF
V: TRBV3-1/TRBV3-2; J: TRBJ2-7; size: .; D: .; DNA: TGTGCCAGCAGCCGACCCCCGGAAGACGAGCAGTACTTC; CDR3: CASSRPPEDEQYF
V: TRBV28; J: TRBJ1-2; size: once; D: .; DNA: TGTGCCAGCAGCGTATTCAAGGGTATTACCAGCCTTAACTATGGCTACACCTTC; CDR3: CASSVFKGITSLNYGYTF
V: TRBV5-1; J: TRBJ2-3; size: .; D: .; DNA: TGCGCCAGCAGCCCAGTCCGGACAGATACGCAGTATTTT; CDR3: CASSPVRTDTQYF
V: TRBV30; J: TRBJ1-2; size: few; D: .; DNA: TGTGCCTGGAGTGTAACTTGGGGCTCCGGCTACACCTTC; CDR3: CAWSVTWGSGYTF
V: TRBV11-2; J: TRBJ2-1; size: .; D: .; DNA: TGTGCCAGCAGCTTAGACCTATCCAGGGAGCAGTTCTTC; CDR3: CASSLDLSREQFF
V: TRBV30; J: TRBJ1-1; size: .; D: .; DNA: TGTGCCTGGAGTGTACCCAGGGCTTGGGACACTGAAGCTTTCTTT; CDR3: CAWSVPRAWDTEAFF
V: TRBV19; J: TRBJ2-1; size: .; D: .; DNA: TGTGCCAGTAGTATAAGGGCGAGCTCCTACAATGAGCAGTTCTTC; CDR3: CASSIRASSYNEQFF